A selection of T cell receptor beta chains follows, all from one sample in a study of blood T cell repertoires in COVID-19. The assay was immunoSEQ multiplex PCR, and TCRdb's table has in-frame clones only and misses some. The repertoire holds roughly 200,000 clones, with more than 75% as singletons. The sample was peripheral blood. All receptors derive from a person aged 65 to 85 with COVID-19, enrolled during active disease. CDR3s leave out the opening cysteine and the closing phenylalanine or tryptophan. Each record gives: J gene, V gene, CDR3 protein.

j_gene: TRBJ2-1
v_gene: TRBV2
CDR3aa: ASRRELWGSNEQF

j_gene: TRBJ2-3
v_gene: TRBV9
CDR3aa: ASKRGDTDTQY

j_gene: TRBJ2-1
v_gene: TRBV5-5
CDR3aa: ASSWTSELYNEQF

j_gene: TRBJ2-2
v_gene: TRBV5-1
CDR3aa: ASKREVNTGELF

j_gene: TRBJ2-7
v_gene: TRBV6-2/TRBV6-3
CDR3aa: ASSTGTSGIEQY

j_gene: TRBJ2-2
v_gene: TRBV7-2
CDR3aa: ASSLASRTRRGTGELF

j_gene: TRBJ2-1
v_gene: TRBV12-5
CDR3aa: ASAKLGGDNEQF

j_gene: TRBJ2-2
v_gene: TRBV5-4
CDR3aa: ASSLLRQGPNTGELF

j_gene: TRBJ2-7
v_gene: TRBV3-1/TRBV3-2
CDR3aa: ASSPSSGGSYEQY

j_gene: TRBJ1-4
v_gene: TRBV7-9
CDR3aa: ASSLAMGGGEKLF

j_gene: TRBJ2-7
v_gene: TRBV5-1
CDR3aa: ASSLANLPGEQY

j_gene: TRBJ2-1
v_gene: TRBV19
CDR3aa: ASRIGWEWEGSYNEQF

j_gene: TRBJ1-1
v_gene: TRBV9
CDR3aa: ASGRGYTEAF

j_gene: TRBJ1-5
v_gene: TRBV28
CDR3aa: ASTRPGASNQPQH

j_gene: TRBJ2-1
v_gene: TRBV3-1/TRBV3-2
CDR3aa: ASSQGLAGTNEQF

j_gene: TRBJ2-3
v_gene: TRBV2
CDR3aa: ASMGGNTDTQY

j_gene: TRBJ1-4
v_gene: TRBV5-4
CDR3aa: ASSWGQGEKLF

j_gene: TRBJ2-2
v_gene: TRBV10-3
CDR3aa: AISMTSAGVMAGELF

j_gene: TRBJ1-2
v_gene: TRBV19
CDR3aa: ASSRFSPGQDYGYT

j_gene: TRBJ2-2
v_gene: TRBV13
CDR3aa: ASSRRWASGGGPITGELF

j_gene: TRBJ1-2
v_gene: TRBV5-1
CDR3aa: ASSSMTGDGYT

j_gene: TRBJ2-5
v_gene: TRBV28
CDR3aa: ASIGSGGTQY

j_gene: TRBJ1-4
v_gene: TRBV5-5
CDR3aa: ASSLWGVNEKLF

j_gene: TRBJ2-7
v_gene: TRBV28
CDR3aa: ASSFIGLAGGGVAYEQY

j_gene: TRBJ1-1
v_gene: TRBV10-3
CDR3aa: ASQRESDTEAF

j_gene: TRBJ1-1
v_gene: TRBV27
CDR3aa: ASSLSGVTEAF

j_gene: TRBJ2-4
v_gene: TRBV6-2/TRBV6-3
CDR3aa: ASSPRFSRVGNIQY

j_gene: TRBJ2-5
v_gene: TRBV6-5
CDR3aa: ASSYSGGRGGTQY

j_gene: TRBJ2-1
v_gene: TRBV3-1/TRBV3-2
CDR3aa: ASSQARTSGSSYNEQF

j_gene: TRBJ2-1
v_gene: TRBV28
CDR3aa: ASRERYNEQF

j_gene: TRBJ2-1
v_gene: TRBV6-5
CDR3aa: ASAGLADNEQF

j_gene: TRBJ1-3
v_gene: TRBV30
CDR3aa: AWSAGQGIGNTIY

j_gene: TRBJ1-5
v_gene: TRBV7-2
CDR3aa: ASSPSLRSQPQH

j_gene: TRBJ2-5
v_gene: TRBV6-2/TRBV6-3
CDR3aa: ASSGTSGSIKY

j_gene: TRBJ1-1
v_gene: TRBV19
CDR3aa: ASMREGGTEAF

j_gene: TRBJ2-3
v_gene: TRBV7-2
CDR3aa: ASSRIGGVDTQY

j_gene: TRBJ1-3
v_gene: TRBV25-1
CDR3aa: ASSELRSGNTIY

j_gene: TRBJ1-2
v_gene: TRBV18
CDR3aa: ASSPGQEKRGYT

j_gene: TRBJ2-1
v_gene: TRBV4-2
CDR3aa: ASSQETGTVNDEQF

j_gene: TRBJ2-1
v_gene: TRBV11-2
CDR3aa: ASSLEKRQAYNEQF

j_gene: TRBJ2-3
v_gene: TRBV28
CDR3aa: ASSFLSRGVGGTQY

j_gene: TRBJ2-7
v_gene: TRBV28
CDR3aa: ASLEAGAYEQY